The 2 T cell receptor beta chains below come from one sample, sequenced in a study of blood T cell repertoires in COVID-19. Assay used: immunoSEQ multiplex PCR; TCRdb lists only in-frame clones, some missing. The sample includes approximately 260,000 clones, 90% seen only once; the top ten take 2% to 2.5%. The sequencing sample was made of peripheral blood. The origin of the receptors is a woman between 55 and 75 years old with COVID-19, enrolled during active disease.

V and J are TRBV5-6 and TRBJ1-1; 7 bases line up with TRBD1. The CDR3 has 17 amino acids. V dropped 4 bases and J dropped 3; count of bases not matched to a gene: 15. CDR1 is SGHDT and CDR2 is YYEEEE in the germline V gene. The CDR3 is CASSPWTGLNMDTEAFF. CDR3 DNA sequence: TGTGCCAGCAGCCCTTGGACAGGCCTAAATATGGACACTGAAGCTTTCTTT.

The chain is built from TRBV7-2 and TRBJ1-3; D call uncertain. There are 14 residues in the CDR3. Trimming left V 1 base short and J 0 bases short, with 4 bases between. CDR1 SGHTA and CDR2 FQGNSA come from the germline V gene. The CDR3 nucleotides are TGTGCCAGCAGCTTAGGGCCCTCTGGAAACACCATATATTTT. Amino acid sequence: CASSLGPSGNTIYF.